The 14 T cell receptor beta chains below were found in one sample sequenced in a study of graft-versus-host responses after intestinal transplantation (dated by TCRdb to about 2021). Libraries came from the immunoSEQ multiplex PCR assay. Held by TCRdb, this immuneACCESS table contains in-frame sequences only and omits some clones. Under half of the omission traces to an unresolved V gene where checked; the cause of the rest is unknown. For this sample there are about 9,800 clones; around four fifths appear just once. Roughly 25% of the sample belongs to the ten largest clones. To isolate intraepithelial and lamina propria lymphocytes from graft specimens, dithiothreitol, EDTA incubations and collagenase D digestion were used. Sequenced here: ileum tissue, sampled less than 550 days after intestinal transplant. The receptors here all came from a human patient who received an intestinal transplant, so some T cells may come from the graft donor.

The chain couples TRBV10-3 to TRBJ1-5; D is uncertain. CDR1 and CDR2 from the germline V gene are ENHRY and SYGVKD. V was trimmed by 1 base and J by 4 bases, leaving 11 bases between them. This CDR3 has 15 residues. CDR3 loop: CAISELWPGNQPQHF. CDR3 DNA sequence: TGTGCCATCAGTGAGTTATGGCCTGGGAATCAGCCCCAGCATTTT.

The chain employs TRBV5-6 and TRBJ1-2; 7 nucleotides match TRBD1. V was pared by 2 bases and J by 7 bases, with 11 bases of the junction left unmatched. CDR1 is SGHDT, CDR2 YYEEEE, per germline. The CDR3 extends over 15 amino acids. As DNA, the CDR3 is TGTGCCAGCAGCTTAAAGGGACAGTTAACCCTTGGCTACACCTTC. Translation: CASSLKGQLTLGYTF.

V usage is TRBV9 and J usage is TRBJ1-3, with D hard to call. The CDR3 covers 19 residues. CDR1 and CDR2 (germline): SGDLS, YYNGEE. The V end lost 0 bases, the J end lost 0 bases, and 19 bases lay between the germline ends. This CDR3 reads CASSVGARDLALSGNTIYF. For the CDR3, the DNA is TGTGCCAGCAGCGTAGGAGCTCGTGATCTCGCCCTCTCTGGAAACACCATATATTTT.

This clone has only one observation. The chain uses TRBV15 and TRBJ2-7, with D maybe TRBD2 (6 bases). This CDR3 spans 15 amino acids. V lost 5 bases and J lost 2, with 16 bases in between. Germline assignment: CDR1 LNHNV and CDR2 YYDKDF (reference sequence). The CDR3 nucleotides are TGTGCCACCAGCGGCAAGGCCGGGGGTCCCTACGAGCAGTACTTC. Protein sequence: CATSGKAGGPYEQYF.

This chain connects TRBV11-3 to TRBJ2-1; 10 nucleotides agree with TRBD2. Looked up from germline, CDR1 is SGHNT and CDR2 is YENEEA. V was pared by 5 bases and J by 3 bases, with 4 bases of the junction left unmatched. The CDR3 sequence is 15 residues long. In DNA, the CDR3 is TGTGCCAGCAGCCGCGGGACTAGCGACTACAATGAGCAGTTCTTC. This encodes CASSRGTSDYNEQFF.

V gene TRBV5-4 combines with J gene TRBJ1-1; maybe TRBD1 (6 bases). Trimming took 0 bases from V and 2 from J, leaving 14 bases between them. The CDR3 is 16 amino acids. Germline V gives CDR1 SGHNT, CDR2 YYREEE (reference sequence). CDR3 bases: TGTGCCAGCAGCTTGGCCGAACAGGGTGGTAACACTGAAGCTTTCTTT. Translation: CASSLAEQGGNTEAFF.

This chain connects TRBV18 to TRBJ2-3, with 8 nucleotides matching TRBD2. The CDR3 is 16 amino acids. From germline, CDR1 is KGHSH and CDR2 LQKENI. Trimming removed 2 bases from V and 3 bases from J; junction bases left unmatched: 7. The CDR3 DNA sequence: TGTGCCAGCTCACCAAAGACGGGGGGGCCGACAGATACGCAGTATTTT. As protein: CASSPKTGGPTDTQYF.

V gene TRBV6-5 combines with J gene TRBJ2-2; a possible D gene is TRBD2 (6 bases). Germline CDR1 reads MNHEY; CDR2 reads SVGAGI. The CDR3 is 16 amino acids. The V end lost 0 bases, the J end lost 6 bases, and 14 bases lay between the germline ends. CDR3 loop: CASSYSTGGRPGELFF. In nucleotides, the CDR3 is TGTGCCAGCAGTTACTCGACGGGTGGGAGGCCCGGGGAGCTGTTTTTT.

The rearrangement links TRBV6-5 to TRBJ2-5; D not certain. The germline V and J ends were trimmed by 6 bases and 5 bases, with 10 bases remaining between them. The CDR3 is made up of 12 amino acids. From germline, CDR1 is MNHEY and CDR2 SVGAGI. The CDR3 bases are TGTGCCAGCAGACACTCGTTGGAGACCCAGTACTTC. It translates to CASRHSLETQYF.

The chain carries TRBV19 and TRBJ1-1, with D perhaps matching TRBD1 (5 bases). CDR3 length equals 13 residues. V was shortened by 7 bases and J by 9 bases, with 18 bases between the two germline ends. Per the germline V gene, CDR1 is LNHDA and CDR2 is SQIVND (reference sequence). CDR3 sequence (DNA): TGTGCCAGTACTATCCAGGGAGAATCTCAAGCTTTCTTT. Its protein is CASTIQGESQAFF.

This clone was observed a handful of times. The gene calls are TRBV6-1 and TRBJ2-5; D is perhaps TRBD1 (5 bases). Trimming pared 4 bases from V and 5 bases from J, leaving 8 bases between. CDR1 and CDR2 (germline): MNHNS, SASEGT. The CDR3 covers 12 residues. The CDR3 DNA is TGTGCCAGCAGTGGGTGGGGCGAGACCCAGTACTTC. It translates to CASSGWGETQYF.

The chain employs TRBV7-7 and TRBJ1-5; TRBD1 matches 7 bases. Germline V gene data show CDR1 as SSHAT and CDR2 as FNYEAQ (reference sequence). After removal of 7 bases from V and 5 bases from J, the junction contained 14 bases not matched to a gene. There are 16 residues in the CDR3. CDR3 in amino acids: CASNKKRTGSYQPQHF. DNA of the CDR3: TGTGCCAGCAACAAAAAGAGGACAGGATCGTATCAGCCCCAGCATTTT. The full variable domain, in which reference TRBV7-7 and TRBJ1-5 provide the parts outside the CDR3, is GAGVSQSPRYKVTKRGQDVTLRCDPISSHATLYWYQQALGQGPEFLTYFNYEAQPDKSGLPSDRFSAERPEGSISTLTIQRTEQRDSAMYRCASNKKRTGSYQPQHFGDGTRLSIL.

The V call is TRBV5-1, the J call TRBJ1-4, with TRBD1 matching over 9 bases. CDR3 length: 14 amino acids. The V gene end was trimmed by 4 bases and the J gene end by 6 bases; junction bases not matched to a gene: 4. Germline values: CDR1 SGHRS, CDR2 YFSETQ. Written as DNA, the CDR3 is TGCGCCAGCAGCGGGACAGGGAATTATGAAAAACTGTTTTTT. Its translation: CASSGTGNYEKLFF.

This chain joins TRBV6-6 and TRBJ1-5; TRBD1 agrees at 7 bases. The CDR3 runs to 16 residues. Germline CDR1 and CDR2: MNHNY and SVGAGI (reference sequence). The V segment lost 6 bases and the J segment 0 bases; nucleotides outside the gene matches: 8. This CDR3 is CASRREGTVSNQPQHF. In DNA form, the CDR3 reads TGTGCCAGCAGGAGAGAAGGGACAGTTAGCAATCAGCCCCAGCATTTT.